One sample yielded the 25 T cell receptor beta chains listed below, sequenced in a study of T cell responses to AZD1222 COVID-19 vaccine. The protocol was immunoSEQ multiplex PCR, while the TCRdb copy is restricted to in-frame clones and leaves out a portion. The table lists about 130,000 clones, over 75% of them singletons, with approximately 8% in the top ten. Material: peripheral blood, obtained 28 days after the second dose of the MenACWY control vaccine. These receptors were collected from an adult who received the MenACWY meningococcal vaccine as a control.

The chain employs TRBV23-1 and TRBJ2-7, with D possibly TRBD1 on 6 matching bases. TRBV23-1 is an ORF; its function is uncertain. The CDR3 sequence is 15 residues long. V lost 0 bases and J 1 base, leaving 10 bases between the germline ends. CDR3 nucleotides: TGCGCCAGCAGTCAATCGGGCAGGGGTTCCTACGAGCAGTACGTC. Its translation: CASSQSGRGSYEQYV.

The chain links TRBV6-5 to TRBJ2-3; D ambiguous. CDR3 length: 13 residues. Trimming removed 8 bases at V and 2 bases at J, with 11 bases between. From germline, CDR1 is MNHEY and CDR2 SVGAGI. The chain's CDR3 is CASGLVSTDTQYF. The DNA for the CDR3 is TGTGCCAGCGGTTTGGTTTCCACAGATACGCAGTATTTT.

V is TRBV11-3 and J is TRBJ2-1, with TRBD1 matching 9 bases. The V segment lost 4 bases and the J segment 4 bases; nucleotides outside the gene matches: 5. Germline-derived CDR1 and CDR2 are SGHNT and YENEEA. CDR3 length: 15 amino acids. CDR3 sequence (DNA): TGTGCCAGCAGCTCCGGGACAGGGACATACAATGAGCAGTTCTTC. Its protein is CASSSGTGTYNEQFF.

The V call is TRBV30, the J call TRBJ2-7, with a tentative D call TRBD1 (6 bases). The CDR3 contains 11 residues. Looked up from germline, CDR1 is GTSNPN and CDR2 is SVGIG (reference sequence). V was shortened by 7 bases and J by 6 bases, with 13 bases between the two germline ends. CDR3 DNA sequence: TGTGCCTCCACGGACAGCCGCGAGCAGTACTTC. Protein sequence: CASTDSREQYF.

This chain uses TRBV19 with TRBJ1-3; D unresolved. CDR3 length: 15 amino acids. V was clipped by 1 base and J by 2 bases, with 9 bases between them. The germline CDR1 and CDR2 sequences are LNHDA and SQIVND (reference sequence). The CDR3 loop is CASSIGVITGNTIYF. DNA for the CDR3: TGTGCCAGTAGTATAGGAGTCATAACTGGAAACACCATATATTTT.

V and J are TRBV28 and TRBJ1-1; TRBD1 agrees at 7 bases. V lost 3 bases and J lost 1; bases outside the gene matches: 11. In germline, CDR1 is MDHEN, CDR2 SYDVKM. The CDR3 runs 17 residues. CDR3 in amino acids: CASSLLSNRGPNTEAFF. The CDR3 nucleotides are TGTGCCAGCAGTTTGCTTTCTAACAGGGGCCCGAACACTGAAGCTTTCTTT.

The chain has TRBV5-5 and TRBJ2-5, with D tentatively TRBD2 (7 bases). There are 14 residues in the CDR3. Per germline, CDR1 SGHKS and CDR2 YYEKEE (reference sequence). V was trimmed by 7 bases and J by 4 bases, leaving 17 bases between them. This CDR3 is CASSGRGGGETQYF. CDR3 nucleotide sequence: TGTGCCAGCTCAGGGAGGGGGGGCGGAGAGACCCAGTACTTC.

The genes are TRBV5-1 and TRBJ1-5, with no clear D. Looked up from germline, CDR1 is SGHRS and CDR2 is YFSETQ. The V and J ends lost 0 bases and 6 bases respectively, with 10 bases between them. This CDR3 contains 14 residues. Here the CDR3 DNA reads TGCGCCAGCAGCTTGGGGGATATGAGTCAGCCCCAGCATTTT. It translates to CASSLGDMSQPQHF.

This clone was seen more than once but under ten times. The chain has TRBV15 and TRBJ1-2; TRBD1 aligns across 9 bases. Germline trimming cut 5 bases from V and 2 bases from J; bases unmatched to any gene: 6. The CDR3 loop spans 15 amino acids. Germline CDR1 LNHNV, CDR2 YYDKDF (reference sequence). The CDR3 DNA follows: TGTGCCACCAGCGAACGACAGGGGGGCAACTATGGCTACACCTTC. This codes for CATSERQGGNYGYTF.

This rearrangement joins TRBV28 to TRBJ1-5; a possible D gene is TRBD1 (5 bases). The CDR3 contains 15 residues. The germline V and J ends were trimmed by 6 bases and 3 bases, with 15 bases remaining between them. The germline V gene encodes CDR1 MDHEN and CDR2 SYDVKM. The CDR3: CASSSATGINQPQHF. CDR3 nucleotide sequence: TGTGCCAGCAGCTCCGCTACAGGTATCAATCAGCCCCAGCATTTT. Together with reference TRBV28 and TRBJ1-5, the CDR3 gives the full variable domain: DVKVTQSSRYLVKRTGEKVFLECVQDMDHENMFWYRQDPGLGLRLIYFSYDVKMKEKGDIPEGYSVSREKKERFSLILESASTNQTSMYLCASSSATGINQPQHFGDGTRLSIL.

V usage is TRBV14 and J usage is TRBJ1-1, with a possible D match to TRBD1 (5 bases). Germline CDR1 SGHDN, CDR2 FVKESK. This CDR3 comprises 13 residues. The V end was cut by 1 base, the J end by 10 bases, with 13 bases between. This chain's CDR3 is CASSQGQGFRAFF. In nucleotides, the CDR3 is TGTGCCAGCAGCCAAGGGCAGGGCTTTAGAGCTTTCTTT.

The J gene is TRBJ2-2, the V gene TRBV19; 8 nucleotides align to TRBD1. Per germline, CDR1 LNHDA and CDR2 SQIVND (reference sequence). Trimming removed 9 bases from V and 0 bases from J; junction bases left unmatched: 3. This CDR3 spans 14 amino acids. CDR3 DNA: TGTGCCAGCACCAGGGGGCCGAACACCGGGGAGCTGTTTTTT. It specifies CASTRGPNTGELFF.

This chain joins TRBV29-1 and TRBJ1-2; no clear D. This CDR3 comprises 15 residues. The germline CDR1 and CDR2 sequences are SQVTM and ANQGSEA. V lost 4 bases to trimming and J lost 0 bases, with 15 bases between them. The CDR3 loop reads CSVASRISANYGYTF. The CDR3 DNA reads as TGCAGCGTTGCCTCACGGATTTCGGCTAACTATGGCTACACCTTC.

The chain combines TRBV28 with TRBJ2-5; D is uncertain. The CDR3 has 15 residues. The V end lost 6 bases, the J end lost 1 base, and 15 bases lay between the germline ends. From germline, CDR1 is MDHEN and CDR2 SYDVKM. The CDR3 DNA reads as TGTGCCAGCAGGCCCAGGATATACCGCCAAGAGACCCAGTACTTC. It specifies CASRPRIYRQETQYF.

The chain employs TRBV10-3 and TRBJ2-5, with 8 bases lining up with TRBD1. The CDR3 is 15 residues long. Germline V lookup: CDR1 ENHRY, CDR2 SYGVKD. V shed 6 bases, J shed 3 bases, and the junction held 9 bases outside the gene matches. This CDR3 reads CAIRDRGIGEETQYF. The CDR3 nucleotides are TGTGCCATCAGAGACAGGGGAATAGGAGAAGAGACCCAGTACTTC.

The rearrangement uses TRBV6-1 and TRBJ1-2; no firm D call. The CDR3 extends over 13 amino acids. V was cut by 3 bases and J by 1 base, with 6 bases left in between. Germline loops: CDR1 MNHNS, CDR2 SASEGT. CDR3 amino acids: CASSDRGNYGYTF. The DNA of the CDR3 is TGTGCCAGCAGTGATCGGGGTAACTATGGCTACACCTTC.

The CDR3 sequence is CASSQDSNWWSGRANEQFF. CDR3 DNA: TGCGCCAGCAGCCAAGATTCAAACTGGTGGAGCGGGAGGGCCAATGAGCAGTTCTTC. The V and J genes are TRBV4-1 and TRBJ2-1, with 10 positions matching TRBD2. This CDR3 has 19 amino acids. Unmatched junction bases numbered 14, after V lost 0 bases and J lost 6 bases. Germline-derived CDR1 and CDR2 are MGHRA and YSYEKL.

The V gene is TRBV2, the J gene TRBJ2-1, with D hard to call. This CDR3 has 15 residues. V was cut by 6 bases and J by 3 bases, with 15 bases left in between. Germline CDR1 SNHLY, CDR2 FYNNEI. The CDR3 spells CASSARHPGYNEQFF. The DNA of the CDR3 is TGTGCCAGCAGCGCGAGGCACCCGGGCTACAATGAGCAGTTCTTC.

The chain has TRBV2 and TRBJ1-4; perhaps TRBD1 as D (6 bases). The CDR3 covers 15 residues. CDR1 and CDR2 from the germline V gene are SNHLY and FYNNEI. Trimming removed 0 bases from V and 4 bases from J, with 9 bases in between. CDR3 in amino acids: CASSEAGRGNEKLFF. The CDR3 region has the DNA TGTGCCAGCAGTGAAGCGGGCAGGGGTAATGAAAAACTGTTTTTT.

The chain uses TRBV28 and TRBJ2-7; weak D call: TRBD1 (5 bases). The V gene lost 4 bases and the J gene lost 3 bases, with 10 bases spanning the gap. CDR3 length: 13 amino acids. Germline values: CDR1 MDHEN, CDR2 SYDVKM. CDR3 amino acids: CASSSGAIYEQYV. CDR3 DNA sequence: TGTGCCAGCAGTTCTGGGGCCATCTACGAGCAGTACGTC.

The chain employs TRBV6-6 and TRBJ2-7, with D tentatively TRBD1 or TRBD2 (5 bases each). Germline CDR1 reads MNHNY; CDR2 reads SVGAGI (reference sequence). This CDR3 has 16 amino acids. Trimming left V 2 bases short and J 0 bases short, with 14 bases between. CDR3 sequence (DNA): TGTGCCAGCAGTTACCCGGGACGAAGAAGCTCCTACGAGCAGTACGTC. Its protein is CASSYPGRRSSYEQYV.

This clone has only a few counts. The DNA of the CDR3 is TGTGCCAGCTCAAAGGCCGACAGGGTTTATGGCTACACCTTC. Protein product: CASSKADRVYGYTF. The chain recombines TRBV5-6 with TRBJ1-2, with 7 bases matching TRBD1. The CDR3 totals 14 residues. The ends lost 7 bases at V and 5 bases at J; junction bases unmatched: 11. CDR1 and CDR2 (germline): SGHDT, YYEEEE.

The gene calls are TRBV7-8 and TRBJ1-4; D perhaps matches TRBD1 (6 bases). The CDR3 has 15 residues. Germline V gene data show CDR1 as SGHVS and CDR2 as FQNEAQ. Trimming cost V 1 base and J 7 bases, with 13 bases left between them. The CDR3 nucleotides are TGTGCCAGCAGCTTAGTTAGGGGGGGACCTGAAAAACTGTTTTTT. Translated, it gives CASSLVRGGPEKLFF.

The chain carries TRBV6-6 and TRBJ2-1, with TRBD2 matching 9 bases. CDR1 is MNHNY and CDR2 is SVGAGI in the germline V gene (reference sequence). Trimming removed 7 bases from V and 7 bases from J; junction bases left unmatched: 11. CDR3 length: 15 amino acids. As DNA, the CDR3 is TGTGCCAGCACTCAACACGGGACTAGCCCGAATGAGCAGTTCTTC. Residues: CASTQHGTSPNEQFF.

The rearrangement uses TRBV13 and TRBJ1-1; D call uncertain. CDR1 and CDR2 (germline): PRHDT, FYEKMQ (reference sequence). The CDR3 spans 13 residues. The germline V and J ends were trimmed by 2 bases and 1 base, with 5 bases remaining between them. The CDR3 reads CASSLRQNTEAFF. Here the CDR3 DNA reads TGTGCCAGCAGCTTAAGACAGAACACTGAAGCTTTCTTT.